This T cell receptor (beta chain) was obtained from a study of T cells in localized non-small cell lung cancer. The V and J ends lost 4 bases and 2 bases respectively, with 15 bases between them. The CDR3 runs 15 residues. Per the germline V gene, CDR1 is MDHEN and CDR2 is SYDVKM. TCRdb's table, derived via immunoSEQ multiplex PCR, lists solely in-frame clones and lacks some. The sample has 35,000 to 40,000 clones; 75% to 90% are singletons. This clone is a singleton in its sample. Source: peripheral blood, taken before any cancer treatment. This chain uses TRBV28 with TRBJ2-7, with D possibly being TRBD1 (7 bases). The clonotype comes from a man aged 35-69 years with stage I lung adenocarcinoma. The chain's CDR3 is CASSYGGTDPYEQYF. CDR3 nucleotide sequence: TGTGCCAGCAGTTACGGAGGGACAGATCCCTACGAGCAGTACTTC. Complete variable domain (other parts from reference TRBV28 and TRBJ2-7): DVKVTQSSRYLVKRTGEKVFLECVQDMDHENMFWYRQDPGLGLRLIYFSYDVKMKEKGDIPEGYSVSREKKERFSLILESASTNQTSMYLCASSYGGTDPYEQYFGPGTRLTVT.